This T cell receptor (beta chain) was captured in a study of regulatory T cells in long-lasting Graves disease (dated by TCRdb to about 2021). About the full investigation: Newly diagnosed Graves' disease patients had taken antithyroid drugs for less than 3 months. This study used TCR sequencing and RNA sequencing of peripheral blood to compare persistent Graves' disease patients against newly diagnosed Graves' disease patients. The study was registered as a clinical trial and conducted in China. A total of 33 samples were covered by TCR sequencing, comprising some 13 persistent and about 20 newly diagnosed Graves' disease patients.

General findings and caveats noted by the study authors: The small sample size was acknowledged by the authors as a limitation that may reduce accuracy. TRBV28, TRBJ1-2 and TRBJ2-5 were preferentially used in persistent disease, while TRBV20-1 and TRBJ2-1 were favored in newly diagnosed disease. Lower TCR Shannon entropy and fewer highly expanded clones were observed in persistent Graves' disease patients than in newly diagnosed patients, which suggested clonal expansion. More public clonotypes were shared among persistent patients (roughly 2,700) than among newly diagnosed patients (under 1,000). Peripheral blood alone was examined, since thyroid tissue, which constituted the primary lesion, could not be accessed. Only the TCR beta chain was sequenced and analyzed.

The library was generated by multiplex PCR. Sequencer: Illumina HiSeq 4000. CDR3 regions were amplified by Arm-PCR with iRepertoire HTBI primers to construct TCR beta libraries. Gel purification was performed on PCR products prior to sequencing. In the original analysis: Across samples, about 64 TRBV and roughly 15 TRBJ segments were identified and used for gene usage analysis of CDR3 amino acid clonotypes. COPE and FqMerger were used to merge filtered high-quality paired reads into contigs. BLAST was used to align contigs to IMGT TRBV, TRBD and TRBJ reference genes, with CDR3 defined following IMGT. Any clonotype with a frequency above 0.1% was counted as a highly expanded clone. Shannon entropy was used to measure repertoire diversity, and the Gini coefficient was used to measure V-J evenness. A clonotype found in more than one individual was treated as public. The public reads were reanalyzed by TCRdb: fastp trimming at Q25, MiXCR alignment, in-frame beta chains only. Each entry merges the rows of one CDR3 protein and shows their most common DNA and genes. The V and J calls shown here were made by TCRdb, not taken from the authors' results. Present in this sample are a few hundred thousand distinct CDR3 sequences, over 14% of which were seen just once. Of the sample, roughly 7.7% is held by the ten largest clones.

The germline V gene encodes CDR1 PRHDT and CDR2 FYEKMQ (reference sequence). The CDR3 runs 19 residues from the cysteine to the phenylalanine. Only the CDR3 DNA stays, 57 bases, in frame from base 1. V ends up 4 bases short and J 5 bases short, with an unmatched junction base count of 12. This clonotype was counted many times. Its binding antigen is unknown. No base qualities exist here, and no much larger clone lies one base off it. In light of the paper, this sample's time point label describes: newly diagnosed GD, antithyroid drugs for less than 3 months. For both TCR sequencing and RNA sequencing, RNA was extracted from PBMCs using TRIzol. The diagnosis of Graves' disease followed American Thyroid Association guidelines. Patients were recruited from an endocrinology department in Xi'an, China. Each patient gave about 8.1 milliliters of peripheral blood, collected in an EDTA anticoagulant tube. Ficoll Paque Plus density gradient separation was used to isolate PBMCs, and no additional T cell sorting was done. An Agilent 2100 Bioanalyzer and agarose gel were used to assess RNA quality, and a NanoDrop 2000 was used to measure RNA concentration.

The same sample was also studied in work on T cells in Graves' hyperthyroidism and ophthalmopathy. As the second publication notes: A patient counted as having stable Graves' hyperthyroidism if no progression to ophthalmopathy occurred over 18 months of follow-up. Hyperthyroidism patients were aged 18 to 65 years and newly diagnosed, with disease duration of less than 2 months. Exclusion was applied to patients with uncontrolled infections, other autoimmune diseases, pregnancy or lactation. Diagnoses relied on clinical symptoms, serum thyroxine and TRAb, thyroid ultrasound and orbital computed tomography. A first-round RT-PCR of the TCR CDR3 used the HTBI primer set with the Qiagen OneStep RT-PCR kit. Most expanded thyroid clonotypes (frequency above 0.001) were also found in blood, which suggests that blood repertoires may mirror thyroid immune responses. In cross-validation, a model built on a 13 V-J signature told ophthalmopathy apart from stable hyperthyroidism with 85% to 90% sensitivity and roughly 81% specificity, and in testing the same model reached 80%/75%. During validation, the model predicted progression to ophthalmopathy a median of about 6.5 months ahead of onset, with almost 71% sensitivity and about 72% specificity. To identify distinguishing TCR V-J signatures, a discovery cohort of 100 patients was used, comprising 40 to 45 with Graves' ophthalmopathy and 57 with stable Graves' hyperthyroidism. Prospective prediction of ophthalmopathy was tested in an independent validation cohort of 18 to 20 hyperthyroidism patients and 17 patients who later progressed to ophthalmopathy. The roughly 91 discovery patients were randomly split 7:3 into training and test sets. In addition, the study compared T-cell repertoires in thyroid tissue and in blood from over 5 Graves' hyperthyroidism patients. After sampling, hyperthyroidism patients received methimazole starting at 30 mg daily, and ophthalmopathy patients received high-dose intravenous methylprednisolone. Libraries were constructed in a second round of multiplex PCR, after which size selection and purification were performed. Sequencing of the libraries was done on an Illumina HiSeq2000 using paired-end 100 bp reads. SOAPnuke was used to process the raw data, removing reads that contained adapters or uncalled bases, had a mean Phred below 15, or lacked an exact match to the constant primer or identifier. High-quality paired reads were merged with COPE v1.2.5, and unique nucleotide sequences were defined as clonotypes. Clonotypes were aligned to IMGT TRBV, TRBD and TRBJ reference segments using MiTCR v1.1. Analysis was restricted to V-J combinations with a frequency above 0.0001, which covered just over 98% of repertoires. A TCS score was defined as the ratio of F50 (clonal expansion) to E x V (chaos), with BLOSUM62-based TCRdist applied between CDR3 peptides within each V-J. Welch's t-statistics and random forest reduced roughly 530 V-J features to some 14, which were used in a naive Bayes classifier (R e1071). No statistical method was used to set the sample size in advance, and investigators knew the group allocation. The paper reports TCR Vbeta CDR3 sequencing of approximately 130 peripheral blood samples: around 41 ophthalmopathy, under 85 hyperthyroidism and about 17 progressor patients.

The chain is encoded by TRBV13 joined to TRBJ2-2; 14 central nucleotides agree with TRBD2. The receptor was derived from a woman in her 40s with Graves disease. Donor details come from another sample of the same person, matched by shared clones. Here the sequenced sample was peripheral blood mononuclear cells (PBMCs), taken at new diagnosis, from a patient treated with antithyroid drugs. The CDR3 corresponds to CASSSGTSGSLPRTGELFF. The bases read TGTGCCAGCAGCTCTGGGACTAGCGGGAGTCTACCACGAACCGGGGAGCTGTTTTTT.